This T cell receptor beta chain was sequenced during a study of cytomegalovirus exposure and HLA in healthy donors. Study-level results: Among the most significant clusters, several appeared linked to common viral pathogens in a later analysis.

This clone was counted between two and nine times. What it recognizes is unknown. Germline V lookup: CDR1 MNHNS, CDR2 SASEGT. V lost 6 bases to trimming and J lost 2 bases, with 17 bases between them. The length of the CDR3 is 15 residues. Participants comprised healthy donors of bone marrow. PCR primers comprised 60 Vbeta and 13 Jbeta primers. Clones were sequenced by immunoSEQ multiplex PCR, and TCRdb holds only the in-frame ones, with some missing. The sample lists tens of thousands of clones, roughly three quarters occurring once. Sequencing input: PBMCs. This chain uses TRBV6-1 with TRBJ2-7; a possible D gene is TRBD1 (6 bases). This sequence was found in a young man in good health and CMV-seronegative. The CDR3 protein is CASSRTGTLTYEQYF. In DNA form, the CDR3 reads TGTGCCAGCAGCCGAACCGGGACATTGACCTACGAGCAGTACTTC.